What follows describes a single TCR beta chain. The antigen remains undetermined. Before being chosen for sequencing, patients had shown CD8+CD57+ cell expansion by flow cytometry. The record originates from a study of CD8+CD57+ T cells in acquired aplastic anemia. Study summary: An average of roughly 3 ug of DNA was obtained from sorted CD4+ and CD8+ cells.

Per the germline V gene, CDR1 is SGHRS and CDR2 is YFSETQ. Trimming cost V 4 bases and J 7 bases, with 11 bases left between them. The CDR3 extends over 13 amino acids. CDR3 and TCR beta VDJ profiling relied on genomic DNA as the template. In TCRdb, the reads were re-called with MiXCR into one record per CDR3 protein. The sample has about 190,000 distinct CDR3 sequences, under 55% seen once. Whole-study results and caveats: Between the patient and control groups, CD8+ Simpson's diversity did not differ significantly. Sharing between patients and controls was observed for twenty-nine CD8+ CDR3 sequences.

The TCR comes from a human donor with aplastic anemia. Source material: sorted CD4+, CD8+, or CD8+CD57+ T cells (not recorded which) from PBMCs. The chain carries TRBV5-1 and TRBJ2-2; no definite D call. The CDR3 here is CASSREFYGELFF. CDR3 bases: TGCGCCAGCAGCAGGGAATTTTACGGGGAGCTGTTTTTT.